This T cell receptor beta chain was captured in a study of cytomegalovirus exposure and HLA in healthy donors. Study conclusions and caveats: Altogether, some 170 TCR beta chains were recorded as cytomegalovirus-associated.

This clone was recorded only once. The antigen remains undetermined. 13 Jbeta primers and 60 Vbeta primers were used for the PCR. Assay: immunoSEQ multiplex PCR; the TCRdb copy retains only in-frame clones and omits some. The sample has 93,000 or so clones; roughly 80% are singletons. The sequenced sample was PBMCs. The origin of this receptor is a man in his fifties or sixties in good health and CMV-seropositive.

The CDR3 DNA sequence: TGTGCCAGCAGCGTATCAGGGGGCATCTACGAGCAGTACTTC. Its protein is CASSVSGGIYEQYF. This chain joins TRBV9 and TRBJ2-7; TRBD1 matches at 8 bases. V shed 1 base, J shed 3 bases, and the junction held 3 bases outside the gene matches. Germline V lookup: CDR1 SGDLS, CDR2 YYNGEE. The length of the CDR3 is 14 residues.